This T cell receptor beta chain was retrieved from a study of control samples from healthy donors and cancer patients. Produced via immunoSEQ multiplex PCR; TCRdb's table is partial and in-frame only. The table records about 160,000 clones, roughly 90% of them present only once. The CDR3 sequence is 19 residues long. The chain combines TRBV21-1 with TRBJ2-1; the D call in the table, TRBD2, was not verified against the DNA. TRBV21-1 is tagged as a pseudogene. The receptor was isolated from a man under 40 in good health. Sequenced material: blood. The CDR3 sequence is CASSRPGHQRENNYNEQFF. CDR3 in DNA: TGTGCCAGCAGCAGGCCGGGACATCAGCGGGAGAACAACTACAATGAGCAGTTCTTC.